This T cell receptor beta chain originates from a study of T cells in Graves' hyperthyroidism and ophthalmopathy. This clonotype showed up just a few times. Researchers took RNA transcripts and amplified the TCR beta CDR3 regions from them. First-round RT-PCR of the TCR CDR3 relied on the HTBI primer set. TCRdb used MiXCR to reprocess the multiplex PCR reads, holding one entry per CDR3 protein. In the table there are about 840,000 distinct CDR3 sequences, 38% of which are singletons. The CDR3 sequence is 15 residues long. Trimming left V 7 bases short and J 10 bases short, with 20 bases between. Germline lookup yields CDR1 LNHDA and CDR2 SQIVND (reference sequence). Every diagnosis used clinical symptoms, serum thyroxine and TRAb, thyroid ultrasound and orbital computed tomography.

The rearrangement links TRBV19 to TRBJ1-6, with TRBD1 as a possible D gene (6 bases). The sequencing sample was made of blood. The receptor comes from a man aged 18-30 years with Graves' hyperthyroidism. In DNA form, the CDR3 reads TGTGCCAGTATACCGGGACACAAGACGCAGTCACCCCTCCACTTT. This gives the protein CASIPGHKTQSPLHF.